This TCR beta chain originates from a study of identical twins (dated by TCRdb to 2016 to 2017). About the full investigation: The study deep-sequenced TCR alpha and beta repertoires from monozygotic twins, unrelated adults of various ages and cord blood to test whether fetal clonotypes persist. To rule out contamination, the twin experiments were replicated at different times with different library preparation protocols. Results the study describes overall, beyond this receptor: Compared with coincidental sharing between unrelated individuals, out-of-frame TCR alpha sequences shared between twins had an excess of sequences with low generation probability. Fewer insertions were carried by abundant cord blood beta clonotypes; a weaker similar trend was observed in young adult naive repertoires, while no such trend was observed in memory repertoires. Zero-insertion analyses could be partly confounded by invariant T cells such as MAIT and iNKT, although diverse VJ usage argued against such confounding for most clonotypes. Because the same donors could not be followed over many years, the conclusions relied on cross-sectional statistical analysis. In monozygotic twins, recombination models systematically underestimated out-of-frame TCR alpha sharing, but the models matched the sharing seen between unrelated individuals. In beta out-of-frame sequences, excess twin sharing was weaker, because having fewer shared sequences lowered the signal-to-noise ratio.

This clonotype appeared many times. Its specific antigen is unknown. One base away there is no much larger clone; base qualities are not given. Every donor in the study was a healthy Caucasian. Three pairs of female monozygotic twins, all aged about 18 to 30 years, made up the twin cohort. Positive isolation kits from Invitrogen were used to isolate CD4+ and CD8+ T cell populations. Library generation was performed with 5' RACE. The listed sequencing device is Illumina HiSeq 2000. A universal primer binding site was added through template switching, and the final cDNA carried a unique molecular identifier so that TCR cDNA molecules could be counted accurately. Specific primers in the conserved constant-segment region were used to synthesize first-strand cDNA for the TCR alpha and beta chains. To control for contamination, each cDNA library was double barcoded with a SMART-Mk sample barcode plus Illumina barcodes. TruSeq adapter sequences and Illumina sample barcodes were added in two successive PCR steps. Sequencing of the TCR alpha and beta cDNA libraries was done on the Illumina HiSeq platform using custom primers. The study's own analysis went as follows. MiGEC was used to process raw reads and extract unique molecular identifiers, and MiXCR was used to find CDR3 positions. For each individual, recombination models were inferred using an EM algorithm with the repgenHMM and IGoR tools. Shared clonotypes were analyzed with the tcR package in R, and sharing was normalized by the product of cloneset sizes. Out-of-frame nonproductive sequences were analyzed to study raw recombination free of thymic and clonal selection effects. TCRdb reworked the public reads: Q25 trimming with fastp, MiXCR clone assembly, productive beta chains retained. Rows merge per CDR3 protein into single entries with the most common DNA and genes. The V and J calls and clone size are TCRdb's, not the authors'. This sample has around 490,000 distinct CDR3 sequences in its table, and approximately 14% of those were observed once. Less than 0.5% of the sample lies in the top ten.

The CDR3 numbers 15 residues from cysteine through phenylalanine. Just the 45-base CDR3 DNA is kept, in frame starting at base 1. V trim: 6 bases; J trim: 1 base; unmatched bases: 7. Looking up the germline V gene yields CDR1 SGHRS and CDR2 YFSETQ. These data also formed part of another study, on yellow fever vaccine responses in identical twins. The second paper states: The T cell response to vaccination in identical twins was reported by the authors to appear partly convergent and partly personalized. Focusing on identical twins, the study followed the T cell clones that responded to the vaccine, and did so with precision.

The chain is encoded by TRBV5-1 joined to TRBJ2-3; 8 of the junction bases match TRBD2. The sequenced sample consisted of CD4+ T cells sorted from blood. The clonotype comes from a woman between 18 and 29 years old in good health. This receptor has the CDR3 CASKALGGGTDTQYF. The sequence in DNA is TGCGCCAGCAAGGCCCTCGGGGGGGGCACAGATACGCAGTATTTT.